This TCR beta chain was identified in a study of monozygotic twins with inflammatory bowel disease. Broader study findings: No single strong signal or clonotype associated with IBD was supported.

Points on this clonotype: What it recognizes is unknown.

Collection yielded 2 to 3 ml of blood per donor. The template-switching step introduced UMIs that carried a 6-nucleotide sample barcode. No DNA is given; TCRdb re-called the 5' RACE reads and lists each CDR3 protein once. In total, the table holds roughly 100,000 distinct CDR3 sequences. The CDR3 extends over 15 amino acids. Germline lookup yields CDR1 LGHNA and CDR2 YNFKEQ. The sequencing input was blood. The V gene is TRBV4-2, the J gene TRBJ1-5; absent DNA, TCRdb's TRBD1 call cannot be checked. The receptor comes from a human donor with ulcerative colitis or Crohn's disease, or a healthy co-twin of an affected twin (not recorded which). CDR3 in amino acids: CASSQDPRGAQPQHF.